These 17 T cell receptor beta chains share one sample of origin, sequenced in a study of blood T cell repertoires in COVID-19. Libraries were prepared by immunoSEQ multiplex PCR; TCRdb keeps only in-frame clonotypes and omits some of them. The table shows just under 250,000 clones, with around 89% occurring only once. Specimen: PBMCs or T cells enriched from blood (not recorded which). These receptors were obtained from a woman in her thirties who had recovered from COVID-19.

The rearrangement links TRBV6-2 or TRBV6-3 to TRBJ1-5; TRBD1 is a possible D gene (6 bases). V was shortened by 2 bases and J by 0 bases, with 8 bases between the two germline ends. The CDR3 totals 15 residues. Germline CDR1 is MNHEY and CDR2 is SVGEGT. The CDR3 loop is CASSYRQDSNQPQHF. For the CDR3, the DNA is TGTGCCAGCAGTTACAGACAGGATAGCAATCAGCCCCAGCATTTT.

This rearrangement joins TRBV11-3 to TRBJ2-1; 8 bases are shared with TRBD2. In germline, CDR1 is SGHNT, CDR2 YENEEA. The CDR3 extends over 15 amino acids. Trimming took 1 base from V and 7 from J; bases not matched to a gene: 6. The CDR3 DNA reads TGTGCCAGCAGCTTAGGAGCGGGAGAGTGGAATGAGCAGTTCTTC. Translated, it gives CASSLGAGEWNEQFF.

V usage is TRBV11-1 and J usage is TRBJ1-1, with TRBD1 as a possible D gene (6 bases). CDR1 and CDR2 (germline): SGHAT, FQDESV (reference sequence). The CDR3 loop spans 14 amino acids. Trimming stripped 4 bases from V and 4 bases from J, with 13 bases between. Here the CDR3 reads CASSSQGQGTEAFF. CDR3 bases: TGTGCCAGCAGCTCCCAGGGGCAGGGCACTGAAGCTTTCTTT.

The gene calls are TRBV7-9 and TRBJ2-3, with 7 positions matching TRBD2. After removal of 1 base from V and 6 bases from J, the junction contained 13 bases not matched to a gene. The CDR3 is made up of 17 amino acids. From germline, CDR1 is SEHNR and CDR2 FQNEAQ (reference sequence). CDR3 in amino acids: CASSLDVGGRTFDTQYF. Written as DNA, the CDR3 is TGTGCCAGCAGCTTAGATGTCGGCGGGAGAACATTCGATACGCAGTATTTT. Full variable domain (missing parts from reference TRBV7-9 and TRBJ2-3): DTGVSQNPRHKITKRGQNVTFRCDPISEHNRLYWYRQTLGQGPEFLTYFQNEAQLEKSRLLSDRFSAERPKGSFSTLEIQRTEQGDSAMYLCASSLDVGGRTFDTQYFGPGTRLTVL.

The chain joins TRBV27 to TRBJ2-7; 7 bases match TRBD1. The CDR3 loop spans 14 amino acids. The germline gives CDR1 MNHEY, CDR2 SMNVEV (reference sequence). V dropped 5 bases and J dropped 4; count of bases not matched to a gene: 8. The CDR3 DNA is TGTGCCAGCAGTACAGGGGTACTTCTATACGAGCAGTACTTC. It yields the protein CASSTGVLLYEQYF.

The chain uses TRBV9 and TRBJ2-3, with 11 bases identical to TRBD1. The germline CDR1 and CDR2 sequences are SGDLS and YYNGEE. The CDR3 has 15 residues. With 4 bases clipped from V and 6 bases from J, the junction kept 7 bases outside the gene matches. The CDR3 region has the DNA TGTGCCAGCAGCACCCGGACAGGGGGCGTGGATACGCAGTATTTT. Protein: CASSTRTGGVDTQYF.

This clone appeared once. The J gene is TRBJ1-1, the V gene TRBV4-2; 7 bases agree with TRBD1. Germline loops: CDR1 LGHNA, CDR2 YNFKEQ. With V trimmed by 0 bases and J by 11 bases, 9 bases remained unmatched. This CDR3 is built from 14 residues. CDR3 sequence (DNA): TGTGCCAGCAGCCAAGATTCCCCCGGGACAGTGGCTTTCTTT. This translates into CASSQDSPGTVAFF.

The rearrangement uses TRBV11-2 and TRBJ2-1, with D unclear. Germline lookup yields CDR1 SGHAT and CDR2 FQNNGV. Trimming pared 1 base from V and 7 bases from J, leaving 14 bases between. The CDR3 totals 15 residues. DNA for the CDR3: TGTGCCAGCAGCTTAGGGATGGAGCTAAGAAATGAGCAGTTCTTC. Translation: CASSLGMELRNEQFF.

The chain carries TRBV18 and TRBJ1-1, with a weak D call TRBD1 (6 bases). The V gene lost 0 bases and the J gene lost 0 bases, with 11 bases spanning the gap. Germline V lookup: CDR1 KGHSH, CDR2 LQKENI. This CDR3 contains 16 residues. CDR3 amino acids: CASSPPGAPLNTEAFF. Here the CDR3 DNA reads TGTGCCAGCTCACCACCGGGGGCCCCCCTGAACACTGAAGCTTTCTTT. Complete variable domain (other parts from reference TRBV18 and TRBJ1-1): NAGVMQNPRHLVRRRGQEARLRCSPMKGHSHVYWYRQLPEEGLKFMVYLQKENIIDESGMPKERFSAEFPKEGPSILRIQQVVRGDSAAYFCASSPPGAPLNTEAFFGQGTRLTVV.

The count of this clone is one. V is TRBV27 and J is TRBJ1-5; TRBD1 matches at 7 bases. Looked up from germline, CDR1 is MNHEY and CDR2 is SMNVEV (reference sequence). V lost 2 bases and J lost 13; bases outside the gene matches: 5. The CDR3 contains 12 residues. Here the CDR3 reads CASSLIGQEQHF. The DNA of the CDR3 is TGTGCCAGCAGTTTAATCGGACAGGAGCAGCATTTT.

This clone was seen a few times. The chain links TRBV5-1 to TRBJ1-1; 8 bases align to TRBD1. The CDR3 sequence is 16 residues long. J was trimmed by 1 base and V by 2 bases; bases with no gene match: 7. The germline CDR1 and CDR2 sequences are SGHRS and YFSETQ. As DNA, the CDR3 is TGCGCCAGCAGCTTTGACAGGGGTCCCTCGAACACTGAAGCTTTCTTT. It yields the protein CASSFDRGPSNTEAFF.

This clone is a singleton in its sample. The chain recombines TRBV9 with TRBJ2-1; 8 nucleotides line up with TRBD2. Looked up from germline, CDR1 is SGDLS and CDR2 is YYNGEE. The trim removed 0 bases at V and 6 bases at J, leaving 2 bases unmatched. There are 14 residues in the CDR3. CDR3 in amino acids: CASSVDGRGNEQFF. CDR3 nucleotide sequence: TGTGCCAGCAGCGTAGACGGGAGGGGCAATGAGCAGTTCTTC.

This clone has a handful of counts. Written as DNA, the CDR3 is TGTGCCAGCAGCGTAACTAGCGGGAGTGTCAATGAGCAGTTCTTC. This translates into CASSVTSGSVNEQFF. The rearrangement uses TRBV11-1 and TRBJ2-1; 11 bases are a match to TRBD2. The CDR3 runs to 15 residues. Per germline, CDR1 SGHAT and CDR2 FQDESV (reference sequence). Germline trimming cut 5 bases from V and 6 bases from J; bases unmatched to any gene: 6.

CDR3 in DNA: TGTGCCAGCAGTGAAGGCTTAACATGGGGCTACACCTTC. This codes for CASSEGLTWGYTF. The chain is built from TRBV25-1 and TRBJ1-2, with D uncertain. The CDR3 has 13 amino acids. Trimming took off 2 bases at V and 8 bases at J, with 12 bases between the two ends. Germline loops: CDR1 MGHDK, CDR2 SYGVNS.

V usage is TRBV19 and J usage is TRBJ2-3; D perhaps matches TRBD2 (6 bases). Trimming cost V 9 bases and J 0 bases, with 16 bases left between them. The germline gives CDR1 LNHDA, CDR2 SQIVND (reference sequence). This CDR3 is 15 amino acids long. The CDR3 nucleotides are TGTGCCAGCGCCAGACTAGGCTATAGCACAGATACGCAGTATTTT. It yields the protein CASARLGYSTDTQYF.

The chain has TRBV21-1 and TRBJ1-5; the table's D gene call, TRBD1, was not cross checked with the DNA. TRBV21-1 represents a pseudogene. The CDR3 is made up of 20 amino acids. CDR3 amino acids: CASSKASGTGTIWRNQPQHF. CDR3 nucleotides: TGTGCCAGCAGCAAGGCCTCCGGGACAGGGACGATTTGGCGAAATCAGCCCCAGCATTTT.

The gene calls are TRBV7-2 and TRBJ2-5, with 7 bases fitting TRBD1. CDR1 and CDR2 (germline): SGHTA, FQGNSA. This CDR3 has 14 amino acids. With V trimmed by 5 bases and J by 5 bases, 8 bases remained unmatched. The CDR3 loop is CASSVGTDRETQYF. The CDR3 nucleotides are TGTGCCAGCAGCGTCGGGACAGACCGGGAGACCCAGTACTTC. The full variable domain, its missing parts supplied by reference TRBV7-2 and TRBJ2-5, is GAGVSQSPSNKVTEKGKDVELRCDPISGHTALYWYRQSLGQGLEFLIYFQGNSAPDKSGLPSDRFSAERTGGSVSTLTIQRTQQEDSAVYLCASSVGTDRETQYFGPGTRLLVL.